This T cell receptor beta chain was sequenced for a study of spatial heterogeneity in lung cancer. The presence of a unique molecular identifier marked each TCR cDNA molecule. MiXCR was run by TCRdb on the 5' RACE reads, yielding one entry per CDR3 protein. The sample yields about 23,000 distinct CDR3 sequences, 4.5% to 5% seen once. Time point noted: sample taken at primary tumor resection. In each case, whole RNA from tumor, nontumor lung or frozen PBMC was sequenced unsorted. This clonotype was counted many times. What it binds is not known. Findings of the study overall: Intratumoral expanded alpha and beta TCR counts were found to track tumor mutation counts.

CDR3 size: 15 residues. V lost 2 bases to trimming and J lost 8 bases; unmatched junction nucleotides: 8. Germline CDR1 reads LNHDA; CDR2 reads SQIVND (reference sequence). The V and J genes are TRBV19 and TRBJ2-4; TRBD2 agrees at 8 bases. The sequence was obtained from a male donor with early-stage non-small cell lung cancer. The material sequenced was lung tumor tissue, taken at surgery. The chain's CDR3 is CASSIRSRRGDIQYF. CDR3 coding DNA: TGTGCCAGTAGTATAAGGAGCAGGCGGGGGGACATTCAGTACTTC. The whole variable domain, remainder taken from reference TRBV19 and TRBJ2-4, is DGGITQSPKYLFRKEGQNVTLSCEQNLNHDAMYWYRQDPGQGLRLIYYSQIVNDFQKGDIAEGYSVSREKKESFPLTVTSAQKNPTAFYLCASSIRSRRGDIQYFGAGTRLSVL.